In this sample, the clone carrying this T cell receptor (beta chain) turned up many times. TCRdb passed the 5' RACE reads through MiXCR, listing each CDR3 protein once. This sample has around 160,000 distinct CDR3 sequences; under 14% occur once, and the top ten carry 25% to 35%. Germline V gene data show CDR1 as ENHRY and CDR2 as SYGVKD. V was cut by 8 bases and J by 3 bases, with 10 bases left in between. The CDR3 has 13 amino acids. This specimen comes from a study of CD8 T cells in ankylosing spondylitis. The rearrangement joins TRBV10-3 to TRBJ1-4, with D uncertain. The specimen was blood, either unsorted or a sorted T cell fraction (not recorded which). This clonotype originated in a male donor with ankylosing spondylitis or in good health (not recorded which). In DNA, the CDR3 is TGTGCCATCTCGGGAGACCCTAATGAAAAACTGTTTTTT. As protein: CAISGDPNEKLFF.